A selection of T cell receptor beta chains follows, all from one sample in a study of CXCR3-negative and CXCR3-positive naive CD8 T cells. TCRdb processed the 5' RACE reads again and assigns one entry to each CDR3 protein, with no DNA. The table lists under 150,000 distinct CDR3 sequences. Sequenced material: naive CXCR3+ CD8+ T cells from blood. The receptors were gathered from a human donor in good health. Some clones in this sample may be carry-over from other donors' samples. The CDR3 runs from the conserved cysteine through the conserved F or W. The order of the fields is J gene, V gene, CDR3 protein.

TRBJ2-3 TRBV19 CASNGAGTDTQYF
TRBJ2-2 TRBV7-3 CASSLTGGTGELFF
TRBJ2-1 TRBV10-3 CAITNSGGYNEQFF
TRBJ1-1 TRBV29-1 CSVEPQGTEAFF
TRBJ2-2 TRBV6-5 CASSSNGELFF
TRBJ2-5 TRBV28 CASSFGGVSGTQYF
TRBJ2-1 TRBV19 CASSDGGTSYNEQFF
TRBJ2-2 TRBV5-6 CASSPPGGSTGELFF
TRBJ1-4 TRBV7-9 CASSASGQDLFF
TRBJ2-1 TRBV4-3 CASSQGPSGGSDEQFF
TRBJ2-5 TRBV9 CASSPLPSLRLDETQYF
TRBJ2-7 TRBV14 CASAVLGALSYEQYF
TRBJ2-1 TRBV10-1 CAIGGSVCSYNEQFF
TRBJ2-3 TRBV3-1 CASRHGGAGTDTQYF
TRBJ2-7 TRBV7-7 CASSIGPLADSYEQYF
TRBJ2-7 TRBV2 CASSEGSSATGYEQYF
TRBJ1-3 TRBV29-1 CSVRPDRGSGNTIYF
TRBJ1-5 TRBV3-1 CASSQGTGIWQPQHF
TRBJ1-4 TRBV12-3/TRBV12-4 CASGTGVGLFF
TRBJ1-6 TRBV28 CASSLSGLSDSPLHF
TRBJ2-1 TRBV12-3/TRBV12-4 CASTRDRVVNEQFF
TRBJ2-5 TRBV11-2 CASSYPDETQYF
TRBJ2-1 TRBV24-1 CATSDSTGLAGGLRYNEQFF
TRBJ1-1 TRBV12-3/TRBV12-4 CASSFPFSGTNTEAFF
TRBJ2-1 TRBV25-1 CASSPRQGTAYNEQFF
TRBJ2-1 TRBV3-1 CASSPPGLAGSSYNEQFF
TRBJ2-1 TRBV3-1 CASSHPTSGINNEQFF
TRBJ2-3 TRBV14 CASSGYPTDTQYF
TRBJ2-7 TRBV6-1 CASSLQATYEQYF
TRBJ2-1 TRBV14 CASSLYTGYNEQFF
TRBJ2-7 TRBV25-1 CASTRGTSYEQYF
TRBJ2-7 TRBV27 CASSFLAGGYEQYF
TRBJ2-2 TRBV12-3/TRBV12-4 CASSKGTGELFF
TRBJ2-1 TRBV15 CATSGLAGTNNEQFF
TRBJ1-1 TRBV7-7 CASSLALLGGRGNTEAFF
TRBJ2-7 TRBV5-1 CASSRDDSSYEQYF
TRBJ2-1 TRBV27 CASSSLLGYNEQFF
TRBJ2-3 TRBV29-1 CSVEDGGTRAGPDTQYF
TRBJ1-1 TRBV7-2 CASSHAGGAEAFF
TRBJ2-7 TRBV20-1 CSATGTGHYEQYF
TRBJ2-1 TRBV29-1 CSVGREQGEISYNEQFF
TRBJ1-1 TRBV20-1 CSAPEGQGTEAFF
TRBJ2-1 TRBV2 CASSEARGGVNEQFF
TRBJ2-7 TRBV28 CASIHWGTSGSRYEQYF
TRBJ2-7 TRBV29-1 CSVVTEGVPYEQYF
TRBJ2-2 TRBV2 CASSEPTGRVLDKVANTGELFF
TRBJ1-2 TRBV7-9 CASSLQGPLGYTF
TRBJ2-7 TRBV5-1 CASSLVPGGTYEQYF
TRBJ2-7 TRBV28 CASSLVSSYEQYF
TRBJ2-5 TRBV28 CASSNRETETQYF
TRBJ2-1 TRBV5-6 CASSLAASSGEQFF
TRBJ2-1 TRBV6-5 CASSSGQNNEQFF
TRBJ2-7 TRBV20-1 CSAELAGSSYEQYF
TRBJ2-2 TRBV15 CATSRLGQGITGELFF
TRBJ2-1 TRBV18 CASSPGDSSYNEQFF